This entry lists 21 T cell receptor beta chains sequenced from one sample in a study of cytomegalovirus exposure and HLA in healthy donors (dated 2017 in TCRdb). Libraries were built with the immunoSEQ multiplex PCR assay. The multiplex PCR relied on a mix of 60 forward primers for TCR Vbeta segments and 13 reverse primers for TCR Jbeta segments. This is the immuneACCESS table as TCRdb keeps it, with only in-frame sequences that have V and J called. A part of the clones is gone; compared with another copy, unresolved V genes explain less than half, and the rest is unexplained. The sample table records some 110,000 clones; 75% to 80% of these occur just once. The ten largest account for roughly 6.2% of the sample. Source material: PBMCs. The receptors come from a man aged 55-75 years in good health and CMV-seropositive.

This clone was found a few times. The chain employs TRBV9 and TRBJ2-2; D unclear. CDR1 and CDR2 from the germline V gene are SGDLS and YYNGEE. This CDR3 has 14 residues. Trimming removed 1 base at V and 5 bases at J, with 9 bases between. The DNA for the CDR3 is TGTGCCAGCAGCGTAAGAGATCCGACCGGGGAGCTGTTTTTT. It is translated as CASSVRDPTGELFF.

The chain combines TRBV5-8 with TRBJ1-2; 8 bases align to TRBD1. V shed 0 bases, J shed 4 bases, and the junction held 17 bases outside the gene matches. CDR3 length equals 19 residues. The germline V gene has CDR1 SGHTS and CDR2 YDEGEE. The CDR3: CASSLARGQGKAWAYGYTF. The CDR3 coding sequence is TGTGCCAGCAGCTTGGCCAGAGGACAGGGCAAAGCCTGGGCCTATGGCTACACCTTC.

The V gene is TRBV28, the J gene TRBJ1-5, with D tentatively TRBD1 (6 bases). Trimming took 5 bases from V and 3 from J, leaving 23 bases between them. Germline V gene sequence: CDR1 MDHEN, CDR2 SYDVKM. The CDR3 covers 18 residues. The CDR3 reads CASSPERGLQGFNQPQHF. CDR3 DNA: TGTGCCAGCAGTCCCGAAAGGGGGTTACAGGGATTCAATCAGCCCCAGCATTTT.

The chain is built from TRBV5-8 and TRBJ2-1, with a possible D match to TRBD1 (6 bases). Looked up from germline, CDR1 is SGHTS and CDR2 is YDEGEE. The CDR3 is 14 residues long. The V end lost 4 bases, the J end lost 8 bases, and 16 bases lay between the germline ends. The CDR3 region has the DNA TGTGCCAGCAGCCTGGGGGCCCACTCGGATGAGCAGTTCTTC. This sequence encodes CASSLGAHSDEQFF.

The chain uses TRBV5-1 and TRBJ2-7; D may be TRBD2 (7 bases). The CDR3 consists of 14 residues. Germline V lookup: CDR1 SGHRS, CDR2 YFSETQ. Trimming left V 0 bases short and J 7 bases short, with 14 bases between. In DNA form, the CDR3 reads TGCGCCAGCAGCTTGGGGGGGGGCCCGGGGGAGCAGTACTTC. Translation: CASSLGGGPGEQYF.

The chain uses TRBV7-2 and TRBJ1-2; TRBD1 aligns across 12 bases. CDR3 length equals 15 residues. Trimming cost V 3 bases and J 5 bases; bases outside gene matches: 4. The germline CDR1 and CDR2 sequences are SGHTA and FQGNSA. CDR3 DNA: TGTGCCAGCAGCTTCGGGACAGGGGGCCAGTATGGCTACACCTTC. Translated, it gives CASSFGTGGQYGYTF.

In DNA, the CDR3 is TGTGCCAGCAGCTTCGCTTCGACTCTCACAGATACGCAGTATTTT. It specifies CASSFASTLTDTQYF. The rearrangement links TRBV7-2 to TRBJ2-3; no firm D call. The CDR3 covers 15 residues. V lost 3 bases to trimming and J lost 2 bases, with 12 bases between them. The germline gives CDR1 SGHTA, CDR2 FQGNSA.

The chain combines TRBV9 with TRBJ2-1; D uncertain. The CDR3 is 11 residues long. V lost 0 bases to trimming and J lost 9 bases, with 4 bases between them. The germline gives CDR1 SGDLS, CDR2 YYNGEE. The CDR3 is CASSVAGEQFF. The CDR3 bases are TGTGCCAGCAGCGTAGCGGGTGAGCAGTTCTTC.

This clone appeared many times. This CDR3 reads CASSSPTSGGTDTQYF. CDR3 in DNA: TGCGCCAGCAGCTCCCCCACTAGCGGGGGCACAGATACGCAGTATTTT. The chain employs TRBV5-1 and TRBJ2-3, with 10 bases identical to TRBD2. With 3 bases clipped from V and 1 base from J, the junction kept 5 bases outside the gene matches. The V gene's germline CDR1 is SGHRS and CDR2 YFSETQ. The CDR3 is 16 residues long.

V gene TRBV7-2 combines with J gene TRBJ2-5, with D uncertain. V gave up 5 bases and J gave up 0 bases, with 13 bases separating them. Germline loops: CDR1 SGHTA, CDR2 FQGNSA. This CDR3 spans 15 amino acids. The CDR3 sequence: CASSRHSTDQETQYF. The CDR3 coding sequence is TGTGCCAGCAGCCGACACTCAACCGACCAAGAGACCCAGTACTTC.

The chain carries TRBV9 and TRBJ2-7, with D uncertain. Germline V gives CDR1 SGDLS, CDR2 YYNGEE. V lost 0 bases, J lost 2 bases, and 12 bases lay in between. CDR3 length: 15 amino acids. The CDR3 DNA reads TGTGCCAGCAGCGTAGCCCCAGGCGTCACCTACGAGCAGTACTTC. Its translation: CASSVAPGVTYEQYF.

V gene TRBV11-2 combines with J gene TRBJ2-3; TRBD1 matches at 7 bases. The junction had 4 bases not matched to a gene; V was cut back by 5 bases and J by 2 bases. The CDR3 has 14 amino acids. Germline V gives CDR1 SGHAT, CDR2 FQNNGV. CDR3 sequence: CASSKDRATDTQYF. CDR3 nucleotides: TGTGCCAGCAGCAAAGACAGGGCCACAGATACGCAGTATTTT.

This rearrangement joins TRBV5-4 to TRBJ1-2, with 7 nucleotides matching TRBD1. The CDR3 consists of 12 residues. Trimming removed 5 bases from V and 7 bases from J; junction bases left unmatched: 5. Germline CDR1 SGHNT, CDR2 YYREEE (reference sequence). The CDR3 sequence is CASSLYRGGYTF. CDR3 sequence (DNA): TGTGCCAGCAGTTTATACAGGGGTGGCTACACCTTC.

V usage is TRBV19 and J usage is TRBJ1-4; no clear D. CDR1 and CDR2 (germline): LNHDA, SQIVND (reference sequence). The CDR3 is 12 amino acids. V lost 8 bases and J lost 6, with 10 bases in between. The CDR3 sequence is CASGGLDEKLFF. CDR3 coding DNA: TGTGCCAGTGGAGGGTTGGATGAAAAACTGTTTTTT.

For the CDR3, the DNA is TGTGCCAGCAGCATCAGGGCTAACGAGCAGTACTTC. This encodes CASSIRANEQYF. The chain has TRBV11-2 and TRBJ2-7, with D perhaps matching TRBD1 (5 bases). The CDR3 runs 12 residues. Deletions cut 5 bases from V and 5 bases from J, with 10 bases between. Germline lookup yields CDR1 SGHAT and CDR2 FQNNGV.

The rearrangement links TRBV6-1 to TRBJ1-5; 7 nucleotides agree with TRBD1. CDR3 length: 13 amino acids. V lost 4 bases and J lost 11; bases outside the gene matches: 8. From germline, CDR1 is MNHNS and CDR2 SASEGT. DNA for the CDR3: TGTGCCAGCAGTGGGACAGGAGAGGCGGCCCAGCATTTT. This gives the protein CASSGTGEAAQHF.

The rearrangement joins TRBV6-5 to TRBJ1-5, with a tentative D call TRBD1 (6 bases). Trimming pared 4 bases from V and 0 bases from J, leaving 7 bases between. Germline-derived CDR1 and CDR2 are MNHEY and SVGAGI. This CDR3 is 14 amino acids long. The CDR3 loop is CASSWDNSNQPQHF. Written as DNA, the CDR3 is TGTGCCAGCAGTTGGGACAATAGCAATCAGCCCCAGCATTTT.

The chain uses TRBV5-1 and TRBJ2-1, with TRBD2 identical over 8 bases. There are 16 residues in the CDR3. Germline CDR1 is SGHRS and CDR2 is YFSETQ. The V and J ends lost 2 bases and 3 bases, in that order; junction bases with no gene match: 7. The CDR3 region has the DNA TGCGCCAGCAGCTTCTCGGGACTAGGGGGCTACAATGAGCAGTTCTTC. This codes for CASSFSGLGGYNEQFF.

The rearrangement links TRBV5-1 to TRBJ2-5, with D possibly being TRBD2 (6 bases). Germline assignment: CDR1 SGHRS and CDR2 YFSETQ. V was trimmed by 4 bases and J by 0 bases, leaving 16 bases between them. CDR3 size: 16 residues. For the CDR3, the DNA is TGCGCCAGCAGCCCCTCCGTGGGGGGTGACCAAGAGACCCAGTACTTC. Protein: CASSPSVGGDQETQYF.

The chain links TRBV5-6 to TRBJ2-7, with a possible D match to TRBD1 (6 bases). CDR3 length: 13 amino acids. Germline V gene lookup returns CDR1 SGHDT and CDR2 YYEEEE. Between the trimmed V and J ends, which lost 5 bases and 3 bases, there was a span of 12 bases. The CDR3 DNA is TGTGCCAGCAGTCCGGACAGCAACTACGAGCAGTACTTC. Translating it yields CASSPDSNYEQYF.

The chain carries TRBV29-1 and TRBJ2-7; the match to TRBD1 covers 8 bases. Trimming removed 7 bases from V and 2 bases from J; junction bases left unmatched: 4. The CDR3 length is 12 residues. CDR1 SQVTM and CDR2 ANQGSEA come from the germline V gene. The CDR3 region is CSAGTGPYEQYF. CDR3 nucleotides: TGCAGCGCCGGGACAGGCCCCTACGAGCAGTACTTC.